The entry that follows covers one T cell receptor beta chain sequence. Its cognate antigen is unknown. While the first cohort had 600 to 800 subjects, the donors belonged to the separate validation cohort of over a hundred subjects. Trimming took 4 bases from V and 4 from J, leaving 16 bases between them. CDR1 and CDR2 from the germline V gene are LNHDA and SQIVND (reference sequence). CDR3 length equals 15 residues. This record comes from a study of cytomegalovirus exposure and HLA in healthy donors. Study-level results: While the bulk of TCR sequences proved rare, some public TCRs turned up in many donors. Reported performance of the classifier showed diagnosis of cytomegalovirus status with high specificity and sensitivity.

This table comes from immunoSEQ multiplex PCR, and its TCRdb copy is limited to in-frame clones, with some not included. The profile shows 150,000 to 250,000 clones, around 84% of them singletons. The chain joins TRBV19 to TRBJ1-2; a weak D match, TRBD1 (6 bases). Material for sequencing was PBMCs. This sequence originates from a woman aged 25 to 39 in good health and CMV-seropositive. The chain's CDR3 is CASSKTGQLSYGYTF. CDR3 nucleotide sequence: TGTGCCAGTAGTAAGACAGGACAGTTGAGCTATGGCTACACCTTC. The variable domain in full, completed from reference TRBV19 and TRBJ1-2, reads DGGITQSPKYLFRKEGQNVTLSCEQNLNHDAMYWYRQDPGQGLRLIYYSQIVNDFQKGDIAEGYSVSREKKESFPLTVTSAQKNPTAFYLCASSKTGQLSYGYTFGSGTRLTVV.